This T cell receptor beta chain originates from a study of OX40 agonist ivuxolimab in advanced cancers. About the study: Mean age approximately 66 years, range 23 to 79; about 85% male. Of the patients, three showed partial responses, one with hepatocellular carcinoma and two with cutaneous melanoma.

V lost 2 bases and J lost 2, with 11 bases in between. This CDR3 has 15 amino acids. Germline lookup yields CDR1 SGDLS and CDR2 YYNGEE. Sequenced by immunoSEQ multiplex PCR; TCRdb stores in-frame clones only, minus some. Here the sample spans about 14,000 clones, 82% being singletons. This TCR was sampled from an adult with an advanced solid tumor such as melanoma, head and neck, liver or kidney cancer. This chain uses TRBV9 with TRBJ1-5, with no clear D. Sequences were derived from CD4+ or CD8+ T cells sorted from blood, sampled in a trial of the OX40 agonist ivuxolimab. The CDR3 spells CASSVEGGGNQPQHF. The DNA of the CDR3 is TGTGCCAGCAGCGTTGAGGGTGGCGGCAATCAGCCCCAGCATTTT.